A single sample gave rise to the 28 T cell receptor beta chains below, sequenced in a study of shared clonotypes between healthy human individuals. This table comes from immunoSEQ multiplex PCR, and its TCRdb copy is limited to in-frame clones, with some not included. This table holds roughly 1,500,000 clones, approximately 98% found once. The specimen sequenced was naive CD4+ T cells sorted from blood. Subset: CD45RA+ positively selected. Source of these receptors: a man aged 30 to 39 in good health.

The chain is built from TRBV2 and TRBJ2-7, with D possibly being TRBD2 (6 bases). This CDR3 region has 13 residues. Trimming took off 6 bases at V and 0 bases at J, with 9 bases between the two ends. CDR1 is SNHLY and CDR2 is FYNNEI in the germline V gene. CDR3 coding DNA: TGTGCCAGCAGCTTGACTAGCTCCTACGAGCAGTACTTC. As protein: CASSLTSSYEQYF.

Comment on this clone: The sample contains more than one DNA sequence encoding this CDR3. The V call is TRBV5-1, the J call TRBJ2-3; D ambiguous. This CDR3 spans 14 amino acids. V was shortened by 0 bases and J by 1 base, with 6 bases between the two germline ends. Germline V gene lookup returns CDR1 SGHRS and CDR2 YFSETQ. The DNA of the CDR3 is TGCGCCAGCAGCTTGGGAGGACGCACAGATACGCAGTATTTT. The encoded protein is CASSLGGRTDTQYF. The full variable domain, its missing parts supplied by reference TRBV5-1 and TRBJ2-3, is KAGVTQTPRYLIKTRGQQVTLSCSPISGHRSVSWYQQTPGQGLQFLFEYFSETQRNKGNFPGRFSGRQFSNSRSEMNVSTLELGDSALYLCASSLGGRTDTQYFGPGTRLTVL.

This rearrangement joins TRBV29-1 to TRBJ2-4; tentative D call: TRBD1 (7 bases). Germline CDR1 reads SQVTM; CDR2 reads ANQGSEA. V lost 3 bases and J lost 11, with 23 bases in between. CDR3 length: 15 residues. The DNA of the CDR3 is TGCAGCGTTGAGGGCTCCCGGGACAGCGGGTATTTTCAGTACTTC. It codes for CSVEGSRDSGYFQYF.

The genes are TRBV19 and TRBJ2-7, with a tentative D call TRBD2 (6 bases). Deletions cut 2 bases from V and 6 bases from J, with 11 bases between. This CDR3 is 13 amino acids long. CDR1 and CDR2 from the germline V gene are LNHDA and SQIVND (reference sequence). The CDR3 DNA sequence: TGTGCCAGTAGTATAAACCGGAGGGGCGAGCAGTACTTC. Translated: CASSINRRGEQYF. Full variable domain (missing parts from reference TRBV19 and TRBJ2-7): DGGITQSPKYLFRKEGQNVTLSCEQNLNHDAMYWYRQDPGQGLRLIYYSQIVNDFQKGDIAEGYSVSREKKESFPLTVTSAQKNPTAFYLCASSINRRGEQYFGPGTRLTVT.

J is TRBJ2-2 and V is TRBV5-4, with unresolved D. In germline, CDR1 is SGHNT, CDR2 YYREEE (reference sequence). The length of the CDR3 is 14 residues. Between the trimmed V and J ends, which lost 0 bases and 6 bases, there was a span of 9 bases. The CDR3 DNA reads as TGTGCCAGCAGCTTGGAAATCCCGGCCGGGGAGCTGTTTTTT. It specifies CASSLEIPAGELFF.

The CDR3, as DNA: TGTGCCAGCAGTAAGACCGGGACAAGAAACTACAATGAGCAGTTCTTC. The encoded protein is CASSKTGTRNYNEQFF. The chain is built from TRBV5-4 and TRBJ2-1; D is perhaps TRBD1 (6 bases). The germline V and J ends were trimmed by 5 bases and 3 bases, with 18 bases remaining between them. The germline V gene has CDR1 SGHNT and CDR2 YYREEE (reference sequence). This CDR3 spans 16 amino acids. The complete variable domain, with remaining parts taken from reference TRBV5-4 and TRBJ2-1, reads ETGVTQSPTHLIKTRGQQVTLRCSSQSGHNTVSWYQQALGQGPQFIFQYYREEENGRGNFPPRFSGLQFPNYSSELNVNALELDDSALYLCASSKTGTRNYNEQFFGPGTRLTVL.

The chain has TRBV4-3 and TRBJ1-1; 9 nucleotides line up with TRBD1. CDR1 is LGHNA, CDR2 YSLEER, per germline. The ends lost 6 bases at V and 5 bases at J; junction bases unmatched: 10. This CDR3 region has 15 residues. CDR3 nucleotides: TGCGCCAGCAGTCCGACGGGACAGGGATTAACTGAAGCTTTCTTT. Its protein product is CASSPTGQGLTEAFF.

V gene TRBV7-8 combines with J gene TRBJ1-5; TRBD1 agrees at 9 bases. Germline V lookup: CDR1 SGHVS, CDR2 FQNEAQ. This CDR3 is built from 15 residues. Trimming took 4 bases from V and 7 from J; bases not matched to a gene: 8. CDR3 protein: CASSSRTGVGQPQHF. CDR3 DNA sequence: TGTGCCAGCAGCTCCAGGACAGGGGTTGGACAGCCCCAGCATTTT.

V gene TRBV29-1 combines with J gene TRBJ2-3, with D unclear. Trimming stripped 3 bases from V and 0 bases from J, with 31 bases between. Germline CDR1 is SQVTM and CDR2 is ANQGSEA. The CDR3 has 21 residues. The CDR3 sequence is CSVDGFPRRPERGRSTDTQYF. For the CDR3, the DNA is TGCAGCGTTGACGGTTTCCCGCGACGTCCGGAGCGCGGCAGGAGCACAGATACGCAGTATTTT.

V gene TRBV19 combines with J gene TRBJ2-1; tentatively, D is TRBD2 (5 bases). The V gene lost 5 bases and the J gene lost 6 bases, with 17 bases spanning the gap. Germline V gene sequence: CDR1 LNHDA, CDR2 SQIVND (reference sequence). There are 15 residues in the CDR3. The CDR3 DNA follows: TGTGCCAGTAGTGACCGAGGGCATTCGGGCAATGAGCAGTTCTTC. It codes for CASSDRGHSGNEQFF.

The chain recombines TRBV7-9 with TRBJ2-1; 7 nucleotides agree with TRBD2. In germline, CDR1 is SEHNR, CDR2 FQNEAQ (reference sequence). This CDR3 has 15 amino acids. The junction had 9 bases not matched to a gene; V was cut back by 5 bases and J by 5 bases. CDR3 loop: CASSPGLRLDNEQFF. The CDR3 region has the DNA TGTGCCAGCAGCCCGGGACTAAGGCTTGACAATGAGCAGTTCTTC.

This clone was seen only once. The chain employs TRBV18 and TRBJ1-5; 9 bases align to TRBD1. This CDR3 region has 14 residues. Per germline, CDR1 KGHSH and CDR2 LQKENI. J lost 7 bases, V lost 5 bases, and 6 bases had no gene match. The CDR3 coding sequence is TGTGCCAGCTCAGACCGGGACAGGGCACAGCCCCAGCATTTT. Its protein is CASSDRDRAQPQHF.

As for this clone: Other DNA sequences in this specimen translate into the identical CDR3. The genes are TRBV6-1 and TRBJ2-7; D might be TRBD2 (5 bases). CDR1 and CDR2 from the germline V gene are MNHNS and SASEGT. This CDR3 region has 10 residues. V lost 8 bases and J 4 bases, leaving 6 bases between the germline ends. The CDR3 loop reads CASGEYEQYF. In DNA form, the CDR3 reads TGTGCCAGCGGGGAGTACGAGCAGTACTTC.

The chain recombines TRBV7-8 with TRBJ2-1; a possible D gene is TRBD2 (6 bases). This CDR3 region has 16 residues. V lost 2 bases, J lost 5 bases, and 16 bases lay in between. The V gene's germline CDR1 is SGHVS and CDR2 FQNEAQ. This CDR3 is CASSLKRVAVNNEQFF. DNA of the CDR3: TGTGCCAGCAGCTTAAAAAGAGTAGCGGTCAACAATGAGCAGTTCTTC.

This clone was counted a single time. V usage is TRBV29-1 and J usage is TRBJ2-1; the D is unclear. Germline CDR1 SQVTM, CDR2 ANQGSEA. The CDR3 consists of 12 residues. V lost 6 bases, J lost 3 bases, and 9 bases lay in between. CDR3 nucleotide sequence: TGCAGCGTGGACCACAGCTACAATGAGCAGTTCTTC. It is translated as CSVDHSYNEQFF.

J is TRBJ2-7 and V is TRBV7-8; 8 bases fit TRBD2. This CDR3 has 16 amino acids. V shed 0 bases, J shed 4 bases, and the junction held 8 bases outside the gene matches. Germline CDR1 is SGHVS and CDR2 is FQNEAQ. In DNA, the CDR3 is TGTGCCAGCAGCTTAGCGAACGCGGGAGGAACGTACGAGCAGTACTTC. This translates into CASSLANAGGTYEQYF.

V gene TRBV11-2 combines with J gene TRBJ2-7; tentatively, D is TRBD1 (7 bases). V was clipped by 4 bases and J by 5 bases, with 15 bases between them. The germline V gene has CDR1 SGHAT and CDR2 FQNNGV. This CDR3 has 14 residues. The CDR3 sequence: CASSSLTGRNEQYF. CDR3 coding DNA: TGTGCCAGCAGCTCACTGACAGGGAGGAACGAGCAGTACTTC.

The chain couples TRBV23-1 to TRBJ2-3; TRBD2 is a possible D gene (5 bases). TRBV23-1 is labeled an ORF, and its function is uncertain. This CDR3 has 19 residues. Trimming shortened V by 4 bases and J by 3 bases, and 26 bases separated the two germline ends. Here the CDR3 DNA reads TGCGCCAGCAGTCGAGAGGAGTGCTCTAGCCCGGAATTGACAGATACGCAGTATTTT. It translates to CASSREECSSPELTDTQYF.

The genes are TRBV5-1 and TRBJ1-2; 11 nucleotides match TRBD1. This CDR3 comprises 16 residues. Losses at the gene ends were 2 bases for V and 8 bases for J; bases not matched to a gene: 11. Germline CDR1 and CDR2: SGHRS and YFSETQ. The CDR3 DNA sequence: TGCGCCAGCAGCTTCCAAACCGGGACAGGGGGAAGCGGCTACACCTTC. Protein sequence: CASSFQTGTGGSGYTF. Together with reference TRBV5-1 and TRBJ1-2, the CDR3 gives the full variable domain: KAGVTQTPRYLIKTRGQQVTLSCSPISGHRSVSWYQQTPGQGLQFLFEYFSETQRNKGNFPGRFSGRQFSNSRSEMNVSTLELGDSALYLCASSFQTGTGGSGYTFGSGTRLTVV.

The rearrangement links TRBV9 to TRBJ2-7; TRBD2 is a possible D gene (5 bases). The germline gives CDR1 SGDLS, CDR2 YYNGEE. The CDR3 extends over 14 amino acids. V lost 2 bases, J lost 6 bases, and 15 bases lay in between. The CDR3 loop reads CASSVRGSVGEQYF. The CDR3 DNA reads as TGTGCCAGCAGCGTTCGGGGTTCGGTGGGCGAGCAGTACTTC.

The rearrangement joins TRBV28 to TRBJ2-7, with 9 bases lining up with TRBD2. Germline CDR1 MDHEN, CDR2 SYDVKM. This CDR3 contains 14 residues. V lost 6 bases and J lost 4; bases outside the gene matches: 7. CDR3 sequence: CASRVSGSGYEQYF. The CDR3 bases are TGTGCCAGCAGGGTTAGCGGGAGTGGTTACGAGCAGTACTTC.

The V gene is TRBV11-2, the J gene TRBJ1-1, with 8 positions matching TRBD1. This CDR3 contains 17 residues. The J segment lost 3 bases and the V segment lost 3 bases, leaving 12 bases of the junction unmatched. Per germline, CDR1 SGHAT and CDR2 FQNNGV. CDR3 coding DNA: TGTGCCAGCAGCTTCCAGGGGGCGGATGAACTGGACACTGAAGCTTTCTTT. Amino acid sequence: CASSFQGADELDTEAFF.

The chain recombines TRBV5-4 with TRBJ2-4; weak D call: TRBD2 (6 bases). Trimming shortened V by 0 bases and J by 4 bases, and 8 bases separated the two germline ends. Germline V lookup: CDR1 SGHNT, CDR2 YYREEE (reference sequence). This CDR3 has 14 amino acids. In nucleotides, the CDR3 is TGTGCCAGCAGCTTGGTCGGGAGTAAAAACATTCAGTACTTC. Translation: CASSLVGSKNIQYF.

This clone was detected only once. Other DNA sequences within the sample encode an identical CDR3. This chain links TRBV18 with TRBJ1-5; the match to TRBD1 covers 8 bases. Trimming removed 3 bases from V and 4 bases from J; junction bases left unmatched: 5. Germline-derived CDR1 and CDR2 are KGHSH and LQKENI. The CDR3 runs 15 residues. CDR3 loop: CASSPGQGGNQPQHF. The CDR3 DNA reads TGTGCCAGCTCACCCGGACAGGGTGGTAATCAGCCCCAGCATTTT.

This sequence joins TRBV27 and TRBJ2-4; D perhaps matches TRBD2 (5 bases). Germline V CDR1 and CDR2: MNHEY, SMNVEV (reference sequence). V was cut by 5 bases and J by 8 bases, with 16 bases left in between. This CDR3 comprises 14 residues. This CDR3 is CASSPQLRVDIQYF. CDR3 nucleotides: TGTGCCAGCAGTCCCCAATTGAGGGTAGACATTCAGTACTTC.

This clone was picked up one time. The rearrangement joins TRBV18 to TRBJ2-1, with D possibly called TRBD1 or TRBD2 (5 bases each). The V gene lost 3 bases and the J gene lost 3 bases, with 12 bases spanning the gap. Per germline, CDR1 KGHSH and CDR2 LQKENI. This CDR3 comprises 15 residues. CDR3 sequence (DNA): TGTGCCAGCTCACCCTCCGGGACGGGCTACAATGAGCAGTTCTTC. Translation gives CASSPSGTGYNEQFF.

V gene TRBV28 combines with J gene TRBJ2-2, with 12 positions matching TRBD2. The V gene end was trimmed by 6 bases and the J gene end by 5 bases; junction bases not matched to a gene: 4. This CDR3 has 15 residues. The germline CDR1 and CDR2 sequences are MDHEN and SYDVKM. In nucleotides, the CDR3 is TGTGCCAGCAGCAGGACTAGCGGGATTACCGGGGAGCTGTTTTTT. Translating it yields CASSRTSGITGELFF.

This chain links TRBV7-2 with TRBJ2-3, with 16 bases lining up with TRBD2. After removal of 3 bases from V and 5 bases from J, the junction contained 2 bases not matched to a gene. The CDR3 spans 16 residues. Germline assignment: CDR1 SGHTA and CDR2 FQGNSA. This chain's CDR3 is CASSFGTSGRGDTQYF. CDR3 DNA sequence: TGTGCCAGCAGCTTCGGGACTAGCGGGAGGGGAGATACGCAGTATTTT.